Each of the 26 T cell receptor beta chains below was sequenced from the same sample in a study of identical twins. Via MiXCR, TCRdb re-called the 5' RACE reads, giving one row per CDR3 protein. This sample has some 1,700,000 distinct CDR3 sequences, with 32% found just once. The sequencing input was cord blood. These receptors all come from a newborn girl in good health.

This clonotype showed up just a few times. Germline is not matched at one junction end, which may reflect a read error. The genes are TRBV27 and TRBJ2-2; no firm D call. The germline CDR1 and CDR2 sequences are MNHEY and SMNVEV (reference sequence). This CDR3 has 11 residues. The CDR3 protein is CANSLAGELFF. The CDR3 region has the DNA TGTGCCAACAGTTTGGCCGGGGAGCTGTTTTTT.

The rearrangement joins TRBV10-3 to TRBJ2-3, with 10 positions matching TRBD2. Per the germline V gene, CDR1 is ENHRY and CDR2 is SYGVKD. V lost 4 bases and J lost 3; bases outside the gene matches: 4. CDR3 length: 15 amino acids. Here the CDR3 DNA reads TGTGCCATCAGTGTAGCGGGAGGTGTAACAGATACGCAGTATTTT. Translating it yields CAISVAGGVTDTQYF.

V usage is TRBV7-9 and J usage is TRBJ2-5; TRBD2 matches at 12 bases. This CDR3 has 20 residues. CDR1 is SEHNR and CDR2 is FQNEAQ in the germline V gene (reference sequence). After removal of 6 bases from V and 0 bases from J, the junction contained 17 bases not matched to a gene. CDR3 protein: CASREVKGLAGTQYQETQYF. DNA of the CDR3: TGTGCCAGCAGGGAGGTAAAGGGACTAGCGGGCACCCAGTACCAAGAGACCCAGTACTTC.

This clonotype turned up a few times. CDR3 residues: CASSVGRTTYEQYF. For the CDR3, the DNA is TGTGCCAGCAGCGTAGGGAGGACTACCTACGAGCAGTACTTC. The rearrangement joins TRBV9 to TRBJ2-7; a weak D match, TRBD2 (6 bases). V lost 0 bases and J lost 2, with 9 bases in between. The CDR3 covers 14 residues. Germline V lookup: CDR1 SGDLS, CDR2 YYNGEE.

Concerning this clonotype: A much larger clonotype is one base distant, so this may be a read error. This chain connects TRBV29-1 to TRBJ2-1; D remains unclear. The length of the CDR3 is 12 residues. CDR1 and CDR2 from the germline V gene are SQVTM and ANQGSEA. The DNA for the CDR3 is TGCAGCGGTAGGGCAGGAGACAATGAGCGGTTCTTC. Translation gives CSGRAGDNERFF.

This clonotype was recorded a few times. The V gene is TRBV14, the J gene TRBJ2-5; possible D gene TRBD2, 5 bases. Germline values: CDR1 SGHDN, CDR2 FVKESK. V gave up 1 base and J gave up 4 bases, with 10 bases separating them. The CDR3 is 14 residues long. The CDR3 sequence is CASSQGGVGETQYF. CDR3 bases: TGTGCCAGCAGCCAAGGGGGAGTGGGAGAGACCCAGTACTTC.

There are a few counts of this clonotype. The chain recombines TRBV29-1 with TRBJ1-1; D gene uncertain. Germline V gives CDR1 SQVTM, CDR2 ANQGSEA. This CDR3 contains 15 residues. V shed 5 bases and J shed 4 bases, with 20 bases lying between them. The CDR3 DNA is TGCAGCGTTCCCCAGAGGGAGGGAGAGAGCACTGAAGCTTTCTTT. It translates to CSVPQREGESTEAFF.

This clonotype came up many times. This chain connects TRBV29-1 to TRBJ1-2; 7 bases line up with TRBD1. Germline values: CDR1 SQVTM, CDR2 ANQGSEA. The CDR3 contains 14 residues. The trim removed 3 bases at V and 2 bases at J, leaving 6 bases unmatched. The CDR3 bases are TGCAGCGTTGACTCGACAGGGATCAACTATGGCTACACCTTC. Translating it yields CSVDSTGINYGYTF.

In this sample, this clonotype turned up a few times. The chain uses TRBV28 and TRBJ2-5, with a tentative D call TRBD1 (5 bases). V gave up 1 base and J gave up 3 bases, with 12 bases separating them. The CDR3 totals 15 residues. Germline V gene data show CDR1 as MDHEN and CDR2 as SYDVKM. CDR3 DNA sequence: TGTGCCAGCAGTTTATTTGGGGCACAAAAAGAGACCCAGTACTTC. Amino acid sequence: CASSLFGAQKETQYF.

This clonotype appeared a few times. The V and J genes are TRBV9 and TRBJ2-1; D is perhaps TRBD1 (5 bases). CDR1 and CDR2 (germline): SGDLS, YYNGEE. The germline V and J ends were trimmed by 4 bases and 3 bases, with 23 bases remaining between them. CDR3 length: 18 residues. The CDR3 spells CASSPRALITGIYNEQFF. Written as DNA, the CDR3 is TGTGCCAGCAGCCCCAGGGCCCTAATAACGGGTATCTACAATGAGCAGTTCTTC.

The chain employs TRBV29-1 and TRBJ1-1; 7 bases agree with TRBD1. The J segment lost 1 base and the V segment lost 4 bases, leaving 9 bases of the junction unmatched. The CDR3 has 15 residues. Germline V lookup: CDR1 SQVTM, CDR2 ANQGSEA. The chain's CDR3 is CSVAPGTASNTEAFF. The CDR3 DNA follows: TGCAGCGTTGCCCCCGGGACAGCATCGAACACTGAAGCTTTCTTT.

V is TRBV20-1 and J is TRBJ1-2, with 9 nucleotides matching TRBD1. The CDR3 is made up of 14 amino acids. CDR1 and CDR2 from the germline V gene are DFQATT and SNEGSKA (reference sequence). V shed 1 base and J 6 bases; nucleotides not matched to a gene: 6. The DNA of the CDR3 is TGCAGTGCTAGAGTTCTCGGGACAGGGAATGGCTACACCTTC. Translation: CSARVLGTGNGYTF.

This clonotype was detected a few times. This chain connects TRBV12-3 or TRBV12-4 to TRBJ1-1; D possibly corresponds to TRBD1 (6 bases). V dropped 3 bases and J dropped 1 base, with 9 bases sitting between them. The CDR3 length is 14 residues. CDR3 DNA sequence: TGTGCCAGCAGTTTGGGACACGCGAACACTGAAGCTTTCTTT. Translation gives CASSLGHANTEAFF.

The CDR3 here is CASSQDRVSGFGYEQYF. CDR3 DNA sequence: TGTGCCAGCAGCCAAGACAGGGTGAGCGGTTTTGGCTACGAGCAGTACTTC. The V gene is TRBV5-6, the J gene TRBJ2-7; 7 positions match TRBD1. Trimming at V came to 4 bases and at J to 3 bases, leaving 16 bases not matched to a gene. CDR1 is SGHDT, CDR2 YYEEEE, per germline. CDR3 length equals 17 residues.

This clonotype was seen only once. CDR3 residues: CASSLDRGRQTQYF. The CDR3 DNA reads as TGTGCCAGCAGCTTAGATAGGGGGCGTCAGACCCAGTACTTC. The genes are TRBV7-6 and TRBJ2-4, with 7 bases lining up with TRBD1. Gene TRBJ2-5 matches the end of the DNA better, so the J call may be wrong. CDR1 and CDR2 (germline): SGHVS, FNYEAQ. The CDR3 extends over 14 amino acids.

The chain combines TRBV5-5 with TRBJ1-5, with 10 bases fitting TRBD1. Germline V gives CDR1 SGHKS, CDR2 YYEKEE (reference sequence). The CDR3 has 16 residues. V lost 1 base to trimming and J lost 5 bases; unmatched junction nucleotides: 6. The DNA of the CDR3 is TGTGCCAGCAGCTTGTTCGGGACAGGGGCTCATCAGCCCCAGCATTTT. This codes for CASSLFGTGAHQPQHF.

The rearrangement links TRBV29-1 to TRBJ2-3, with TRBD1 as a possible D gene (6 bases). Trimming removed 4 bases from V and 6 bases from J, with 20 bases in between. Germline-derived CDR1 and CDR2 are SQVTM and ANQGSEA. This CDR3 comprises 15 residues. The CDR3 region has the DNA TGCAGCGTTGGACCTCTGACAGGCCATGCGGATACGCAGTATTTT. This gives the protein CSVGPLTGHADTQYF.

The sample holds many counts of this clonotype. The chain links TRBV3-1 to TRBJ2-1; D remains unclear. This CDR3 region has 13 residues. V lost 1 base and J 6 bases, leaving 7 bases between the germline ends. Germline lookup yields CDR1 LGHDT and CDR2 YNNKEL (reference sequence). The CDR3 nucleotides are TGTGCCAGCAGCCAAGTGCGGTCCAATGAGCAGTTCTTC. Its translation: CASSQVRSNEQFF.

The chain uses TRBV2 and TRBJ2-1; D ambiguous. TRBJ2-7 explains the end of the DNA better; the J call may be wrong. Germline V CDR1 and CDR2: SNHLY, FYNNEI. CDR3 length equals 16 residues. The CDR3: CASSEAYFSSYNEQYF. The DNA of the CDR3 is TGTGCCAGCAGTGAAGCCTATTTTAGCTCCTACAATGAGCAGTACTTC.

The table lists this clonotype with a few counts. V and J are TRBV5-1 and TRBJ1-1; D possibly corresponds to TRBD1 (5 bases). This CDR3 comprises 15 residues. Germline loops: CDR1 SGHRS, CDR2 YFSETQ. Trimming stripped 0 bases from V and 1 base from J, with 10 bases between. This CDR3 reads CASSLERQPNTEAFF. CDR3 nucleotides: TGCGCCAGCAGCTTGGAGAGACAGCCGAACACTGAAGCTTTCTTT.

This clonotype has ten or more counts. V is TRBV28 and J is TRBJ2-7, with 8 bases matching TRBD1. J gave up 1 base and V 5 bases, and 7 bases lay outside the gene matches. This CDR3 is built from 15 residues. CDR1 and CDR2 (germline): MDHEN, SYDVKM. DNA for the CDR3: TGTGCCAGCAGTACCATCGGACAGGGTTCCTACGAGCAGTACTTC. It yields the protein CASSTIGQGSYEQYF.

This clonotype has more than one count but fewer than ten. The chain joins TRBV12-3 or TRBV12-4 to TRBJ1-1; D gene ambiguous. The germline V and J ends were trimmed by 5 bases and 0 bases, with 13 bases remaining between them. This CDR3 has 15 residues. The CDR3 sequence: CASSARRDMNTEAFF. The CDR3 nucleotides are TGTGCCAGCAGTGCCCGCAGAGACATGAACACTGAAGCTTTCTTT.

In this sample, this clonotype turned up a few times. The rearrangement joins TRBV7-6 to TRBJ2-1; 8 nucleotides match TRBD2. Trimming cost V 1 base and J 2 bases; bases outside gene matches: 7. This CDR3 has 17 residues. Germline CDR1 reads SGHVS; CDR2 reads FNYEAQ. The CDR3 spells CASSLDSGVPPYNEQFF. CDR3 DNA: TGTGCCAGCAGCTTAGATAGCGGGGTACCACCCTACAATGAGCAGTTCTTC.

This clonotype was seen repeatedly, ten times or more. The V and J genes are TRBV18 and TRBJ1-2, with D perhaps matching TRBD1 (5 bases). The CDR3 runs 13 residues. Germline V CDR1 and CDR2: KGHSH, LQKENI. The germline V and J ends were trimmed by 2 bases and 2 bases, with 6 bases remaining between them. The chain's CDR3 is CASSPGDNYGYTF. In DNA form, the CDR3 reads TGTGCCAGCTCACCAGGGGACAACTATGGCTACACCTTC.

This clonotype was counted between two and nine times. The chain couples TRBV5-1 to TRBJ2-3; 7 bases are a match to TRBD2. The V and J ends lost 2 bases and 1 base, in that order; junction bases with no gene match: 4. Germline assignment: CDR1 SGHRS and CDR2 YFSETQ. The CDR3 is 15 residues long. The DNA of the CDR3 is TGCGCCAGCAGCTTCCGGGGGGATGGCACAGATACGCAGTATTTT. This sequence encodes CASSFRGDGTDTQYF.

There are a few counts of this clonotype. The chain recombines TRBV7-2 with TRBJ2-2; possible D gene TRBD1, 6 bases. This CDR3 spans 13 amino acids. With 8 bases removed from V and 1 base from J, the gap between germline ends came to 8 bases. Germline values: CDR1 SGHTA, CDR2 FQGNSA. CDR3: CASGTLNTGELFF. In DNA, the CDR3 is TGTGCCAGCGGGACATTGAACACCGGGGAGCTGTTTTTT.